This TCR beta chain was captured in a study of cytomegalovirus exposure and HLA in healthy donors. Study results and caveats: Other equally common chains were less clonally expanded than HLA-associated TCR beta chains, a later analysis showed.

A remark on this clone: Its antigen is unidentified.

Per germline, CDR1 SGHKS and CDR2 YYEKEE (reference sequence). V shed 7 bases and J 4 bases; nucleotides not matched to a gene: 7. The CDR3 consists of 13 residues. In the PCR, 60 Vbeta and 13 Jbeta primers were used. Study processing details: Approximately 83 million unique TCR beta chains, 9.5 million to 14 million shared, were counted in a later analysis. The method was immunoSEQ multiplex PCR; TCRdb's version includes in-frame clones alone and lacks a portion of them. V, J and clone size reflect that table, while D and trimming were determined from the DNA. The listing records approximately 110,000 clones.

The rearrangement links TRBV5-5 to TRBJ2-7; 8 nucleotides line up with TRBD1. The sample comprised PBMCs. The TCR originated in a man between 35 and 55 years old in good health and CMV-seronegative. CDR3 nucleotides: TGTGCCAGCGTTGACAGGGGACAATACGAGCAGTACTTC. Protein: CASVDRGQYEQYF.